This is a list of T cell receptor beta chains from one sample in a study of cytomegalovirus exposure and HLA in healthy donors. TCRdb's copy holds only in-frame clones and misses some; the assay was immunoSEQ multiplex PCR. The repertoire holds about 160,000 clones, more than 60% seen once, with 5.5% to 7.5% in the top ten. Sequenced sample: PBMCs. The origin of the receptors is a woman aged 35 to 49 in good health and CMV-seropositive. The CDR3 runs from the conserved cysteine through the conserved F or W. D genes are given only for firm matches. Clone size is not always given. Where it is, it says once, few, many or a class for expanded clones.

d_gene	abundance	v_gene	len	j_gene	CDR3aa	CDR3nt
TRBD2	.	TRBV27	19	TRBJ2-1	CASSLSPPFLAGDINEQFF	TGTGCCAGCAGTTTATCGCCCCCTTTCTTGGCGGGGGATATAAATGAGCAGTTCTTC
.	.	TRBV5-1	14	TRBJ1-2	CASSLAGPEGGYTF	TGCGCCAGCAGCTTGGCCGGCCCGGAGGGGGGCTACACCTTC
TRBD2	.	TRBV7-7	14	TRBJ2-3	CASSLSGGADTQYF	TGTGCCAGCAGCTTAAGCGGGGGGGCGGATACGCAGTATTTT
TRBD1	.	TRBV4-3	15	TRBJ1-6	CASSQFDRGDSPLHF	TGCGCCAGCAGCCAGTTTGACAGGGGGGATTCACCCCTCCACTTT
TRBD1	.	TRBV29-1	15	TRBJ1-2	CSVDRQGAAEFGYTF	TGCAGCGTTGACCGACAGGGGGCTGCTGAGTTCGGCTACACCTTC
.	few	TRBV4-3	15	TRBJ1-1	CASSQVLGSLLGAFF	TGCGCCAGCAGCCAAGTATTGGGGAGTTTACTTGGAGCTTTCTTT
.	.	TRBV18	15	TRBJ1-1	CASSPGQALNTEAFF	TGTGCCAGCTCACCTGGACAAGCGTTAAACACTGAAGCTTTCTTT
TRBD2	once	TRBV11-1	19	TRBJ2-1	CASSLELPGLAGPYNEQFF	TGTGCCAGCAGCTTGGAATTACCGGGACTAGCGGGGCCCTACAATGAGCAGTTCTTC
.	.	TRBV30	11	TRBJ1-3	CAWSVTDTIYF	TGTGCCTGGAGTGTAACGGACACCATATATTTT
.	.	TRBV7-8	15	TRBJ2-1	CASSSRGSSYNEQFF	TGTGCCAGCAGCTCCCGGGGATCCTCCTACAATGAGCAGTTCTTC
TRBD2	.	TRBV2	15	TRBJ2-1	CASTLLAGGRDEQFF	TGTGCCAGCACCTTACTAGCGGGGGGCCGCGACGAGCAGTTCTTC
TRBD2	.	TRBV2	15	TRBJ2-2	CASGSGLGDTGELFF	TGTGCCAGCGGGTCGGGACTAGGAGACACCGGGGAGCTGTTTTTT
TRBD2	.	TRBV27	18	TRBJ2-5	CASSLFGWASGTQETQYF	TGTGCCAGCAGTTTATTCGGTTGGGCTAGCGGTACACAAGAGACCCAGTACTTC
.	.	TRBV18	15	TRBJ1-6	CASSRMTVRDSPLHF	TGTGCCAGCTCACGGATGACAGTTCGGGATTCACCCCTCCACTTT
.	.	TRBV6-4	14	TRBJ1-1	CASSANFSNLEAFF	TGTGCCAGCAGTGCCAATTTTTCTAACCTTGAAGCTTTCTTT
TRBD1	.	TRBV6-1	17	TRBJ2-6	CASSGDRARSGANVLTF	TGTGCCAGCAGTGGCGACAGGGCCCGCTCTGGGGCCAACGTCCTGACTTTC
TRBD1	.	TRBV5-4	14	TRBJ1-1	CASSQAGTGGNAFF	TGTGCCAGCAGCCAAGCCGGGACAGGGGGAAACGCTTTCTTT
.	.	TRBV11-3	13	TRBJ2-3	CASSLDARETQYF	TGTGCCAGCAGCTTAGATGCGAGGGAGACGCAGTATTTT
.	.	TRBV9	15	TRBJ2-1	CASSVFDTYNNEQFF	TGTGCCAGCAGCGTATTCGACACTTACAACAATGAGCAGTTCTTC
.	.	TRBV7-3	15	TRBJ2-5	CASSFSGQTQETQYF	TGTGCCAGCAGCTTTTCGGGACAAACACAAGAGACCCAGTACTTC
.	.	TRBV5-1	13	TRBJ1-1	CASSFGADTEAFF	TGCGCCAGCAGCTTTGGGGCGGACACTGAAGCTTTCTTT
.	.	TRBV5-4	15	TRBJ1-1	CASSPREGMNTEAFF	TGTGCCAGCAGCCCCCGGGAAGGGATGAACACTGAAGCTTTCTTT
.	.	TRBV6-6	13	TRBJ2-6	CASRLGGANGLTF	TGTGCCAGCAGACTGGGTGGGGCCAACGGCCTGACTTTC
.	.	TRBV28	15	TRBJ1-5	CASSLAGNSNQPQHF	TGTGCCAGCAGTTTAGCGGGGAATAGCAATCAGCCCCAGCATTTT
TRBD2	.	TRBV19	15	TRBJ2-7	CASSHVAGGPYEQYF	TGTGCCAGTAGCCACGTAGCGGGGGGGCCCTACGAGCAGTACTTC
TRBD1	.	TRBV27	14	TRBJ1-5	CASKPTGGGQPQHF	TGTGCCAGCAAACCCACAGGGGGCGGTCAGCCCCAGCATTTT
.	.	TRBV7-9	13	TRBJ2-2	CASNGGVTGELFF	TGTGCCAGCAACGGGGGTGTCACCGGGGAGCTGTTTTTT
TRBD1	.	TRBV7-9	14	TRBJ1-2	CSSSSQGQSGGYTF	TGTTCCAGCAGCTCTCAGGGACAGTCTGGTGGCTACACCTTC
TRBD2	.	TRBV6-6	15	TRBJ2-2	CASSRTGLVPGELFF	TGTGCCAGCAGCCGAACGGGACTAGTCCCCGGGGAGCTGTTTTTT
.	.	TRBV6-6	14	TRBJ1-4	CASTSEGGDEKLFF	TGTGCCAGCACTAGTGAGGGAGGGGATGAAAAACTGTTTTTT
.	.	TRBV27	15	TRBJ2-4	CASSTSSLLGGIQYF	TGTGCCAGCAGTACTAGTTCCCTACTAGGGGGCATTCAGTACTTC
.	.	TRBV7-9	14	TRBJ1-1	CASSSQLGSTEAFF	TGTGCCAGCAGCTCTCAACTCGGGTCCACTGAAGCTTTCTTT
.	.	TRBV10-3	13	TRBJ1-1	CAISMQERSEAFF	TGTGCCATCTCGATGCAGGAAAGGTCTGAAGCTTTCTTT
.	.	TRBV7-6	14	TRBJ1-2	CASSPPGVNYGYTF	TGTGCCAGCAGCCCGCCCGGAGTAAACTATGGCTACACCTTC
TRBD1	.	TRBV19	16	TRBJ1-1	CASRSGGGTENTEAFF	TGTGCCAGTAGGTCGGGCGGCGGGACAGAAAACACTGAAGCTTTCTTT
.	.	TRBV7-2	15	TRBJ2-5	CASSPDRGFQETQYF	TGTGCCAGCAGCCCCGACCGGGGGTTTCAAGAGACCCAGTACTTC
.	few	TRBV10-3	13	TRBJ1-1	CAISPVLNTEAFF	TGTGCCATCAGTCCGGTGTTGAACACTGAAGCTTTCTTT
TRBD2	.	TRBV10-1	16	TRBJ2-1	CASSESRRGAGNEQFF	TGCGCCAGCAGTGAGTCGCGGCGGGGGGCCGGAAATGAGCAGTTCTTC
TRBD2	.	TRBV6-1	15	TRBJ2-1	CASSTASGGRGEQFF	TGTGCCAGCAGTACCGCTAGCGGGGGGCGTGGTGAGCAGTTCTTC
.	.	TRBV7-9	13	TRBJ1-2	CASSVDGGYGYTF	TGTGCCAGCAGTGTTGACGGGGGCTATGGCTACACCTTC
.	.	TRBV7-9	15	TRBJ1-2	CASSPAGTGGRGYTF	TGTGCCAGCAGCCCAGCAGGGACGGGAGGAAGGGGCTACACCTTC